Sequencing of this TCR beta chain was carried out in a study of blood T cell repertoires in COVID-19. Study summary: The United States, Italy and Spain provided the acute and convalescent COVID-19 samples.

Per the original data handling: For nucleated cells, counts were estimated from reference gene primer amplification. Method: immunoSEQ multiplex PCR; TCRdb's copy keeps in-frame clones and lacks some. The D gene and trimming were derived from the DNA, and the V and J assignments and clone size from that table. This table has around 340,000 clones, 75% to 90% appearing once. Sequences were obtained from peripheral blood. This TCR came from a woman aged 60-70 years with COVID-19, enrolled during active disease.

The DNA of the CDR3 is TGCGCCAGCAGCCAAGACGCGGGGCAGGCGTGGGGCTACACCTTC. This gives the protein CASSQDAGQAWGYTF. V is TRBV4-1 and J is TRBJ1-2, with TRBD1 as a possible D gene (5 bases). Germline CDR1 reads MGHRA; CDR2 reads YSYEKL. Trimming took off 0 bases at V and 8 bases at J, with 16 bases between the two ends. This CDR3 has 15 amino acids.